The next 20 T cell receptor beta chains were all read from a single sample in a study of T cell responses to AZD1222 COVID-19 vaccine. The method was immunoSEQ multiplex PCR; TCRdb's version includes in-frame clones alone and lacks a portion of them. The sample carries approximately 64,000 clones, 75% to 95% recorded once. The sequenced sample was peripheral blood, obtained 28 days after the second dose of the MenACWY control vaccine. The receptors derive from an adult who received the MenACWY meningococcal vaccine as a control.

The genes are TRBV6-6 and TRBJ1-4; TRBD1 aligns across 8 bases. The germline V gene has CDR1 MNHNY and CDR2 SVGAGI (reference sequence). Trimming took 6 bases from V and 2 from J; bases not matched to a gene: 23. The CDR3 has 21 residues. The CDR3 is CASSLKPFQDRAGGTNEKLFF. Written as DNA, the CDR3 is TGTGCCAGCAGCCTTAAACCCTTTCAGGACAGGGCCGGTGGGACTAATGAAAAACTGTTTTTT.

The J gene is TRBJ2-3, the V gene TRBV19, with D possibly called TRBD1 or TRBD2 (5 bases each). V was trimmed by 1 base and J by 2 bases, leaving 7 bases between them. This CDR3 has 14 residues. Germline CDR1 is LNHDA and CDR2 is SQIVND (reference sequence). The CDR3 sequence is CASSIGDDTDTQYF. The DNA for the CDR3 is TGTGCCAGTAGTATAGGGGACGACACAGATACGCAGTATTTT.

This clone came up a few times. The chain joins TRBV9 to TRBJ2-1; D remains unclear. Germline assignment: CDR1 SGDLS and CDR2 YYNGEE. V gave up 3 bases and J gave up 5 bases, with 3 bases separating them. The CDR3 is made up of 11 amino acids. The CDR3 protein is CASSANNEQFF. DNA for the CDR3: TGTGCCAGCAGCGCAAACAATGAGCAGTTCTTC. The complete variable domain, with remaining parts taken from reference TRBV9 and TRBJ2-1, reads DSGVTQTPKHLITATGQRVTLRCSPRSGDLSVYWYQQSLDQGLQFLIQYYNGEERAKGNILERFSAQQFPDLHSELNLSSLELGDSALYFCASSANNEQFFGPGTRLTVL.

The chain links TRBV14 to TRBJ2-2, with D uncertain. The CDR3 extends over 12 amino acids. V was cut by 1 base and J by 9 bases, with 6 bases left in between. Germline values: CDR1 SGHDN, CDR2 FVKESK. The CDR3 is CASSQAWRELFF. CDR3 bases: TGTGCCAGCAGCCAAGCGTGGAGGGAGCTGTTTTTT.

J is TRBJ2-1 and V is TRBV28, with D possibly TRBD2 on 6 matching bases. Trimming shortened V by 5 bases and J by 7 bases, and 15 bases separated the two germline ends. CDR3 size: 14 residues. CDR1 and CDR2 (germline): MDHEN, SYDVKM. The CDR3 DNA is TGTGCCAGCAGTCGCCCTGGGAGGACTAATGAGCAGTTCTTC. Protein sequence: CASSRPGRTNEQFF.

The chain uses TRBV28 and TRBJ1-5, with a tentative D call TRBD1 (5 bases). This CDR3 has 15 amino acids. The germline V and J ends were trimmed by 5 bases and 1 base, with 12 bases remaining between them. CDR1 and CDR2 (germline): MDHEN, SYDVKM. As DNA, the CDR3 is TGTGCCAGCAGTCGGGACTGGGGGAGCAATCAGCCCCAGCATTTT. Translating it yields CASSRDWGSNQPQHF. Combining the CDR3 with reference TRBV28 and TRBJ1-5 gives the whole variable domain DVKVTQSSRYLVKRTGEKVFLECVQDMDHENMFWYRQDPGLGLRLIYFSYDVKMKEKGDIPEGYSVSREKKERFSLILESASTNQTSMYLCASSRDWGSNQPQHFGDGTRLSIL.

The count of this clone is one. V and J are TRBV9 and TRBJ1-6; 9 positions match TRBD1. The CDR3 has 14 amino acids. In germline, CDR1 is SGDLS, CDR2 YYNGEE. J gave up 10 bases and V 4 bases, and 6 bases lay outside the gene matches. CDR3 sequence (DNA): TGTGCCAGCAGCCTCGGACAGGGGTTGTCACCCCTCCACTTT. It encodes CASSLGQGLSPLHF.

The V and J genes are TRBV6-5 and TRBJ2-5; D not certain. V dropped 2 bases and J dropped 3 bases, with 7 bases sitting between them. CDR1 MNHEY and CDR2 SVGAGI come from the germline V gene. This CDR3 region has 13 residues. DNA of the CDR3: TGTGCCAGCAGTTACAACATTAAAGAGACCCAGTACTTC. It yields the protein CASSYNIKETQYF.

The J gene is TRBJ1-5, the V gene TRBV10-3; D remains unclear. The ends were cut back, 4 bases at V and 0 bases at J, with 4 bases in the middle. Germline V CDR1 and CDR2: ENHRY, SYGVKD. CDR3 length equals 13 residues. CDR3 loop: CAISVDSNQPQHF. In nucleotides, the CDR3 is TGTGCCATCAGTGTGGATAGCAATCAGCCCCAGCATTTT.

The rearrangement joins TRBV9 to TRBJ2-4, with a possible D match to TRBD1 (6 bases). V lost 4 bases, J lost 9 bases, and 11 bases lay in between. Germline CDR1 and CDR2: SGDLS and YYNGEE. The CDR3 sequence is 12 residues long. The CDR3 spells CASSTQGGIQYF. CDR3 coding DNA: TGTGCCAGCAGCACGCAAGGGGGCATTCAGTACTTC.

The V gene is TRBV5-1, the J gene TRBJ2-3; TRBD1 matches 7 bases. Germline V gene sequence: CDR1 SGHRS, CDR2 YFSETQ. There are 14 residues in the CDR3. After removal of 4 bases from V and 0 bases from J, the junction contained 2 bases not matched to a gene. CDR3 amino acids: CASSTGQSTDTQYF. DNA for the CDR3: TGCGCCAGCAGCACGGGACAGAGCACAGATACGCAGTATTTT. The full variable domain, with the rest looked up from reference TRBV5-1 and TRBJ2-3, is KAGVTQTPRYLIKTRGQQVTLSCSPISGHRSVSWYQQTPGQGLQFLFEYFSETQRNKGNFPGRFSGRQFSNSRSEMNVSTLELGDSALYLCASSTGQSTDTQYFGPGTRLTVL.

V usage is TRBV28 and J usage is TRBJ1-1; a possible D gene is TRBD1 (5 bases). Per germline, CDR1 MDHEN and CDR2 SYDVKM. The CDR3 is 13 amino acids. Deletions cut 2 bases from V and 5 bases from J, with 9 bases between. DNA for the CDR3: TGTGCCAGCAGTTTAGGGACTACAACTGAAGCTTTCTTT. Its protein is CASSLGTTTEAFF.

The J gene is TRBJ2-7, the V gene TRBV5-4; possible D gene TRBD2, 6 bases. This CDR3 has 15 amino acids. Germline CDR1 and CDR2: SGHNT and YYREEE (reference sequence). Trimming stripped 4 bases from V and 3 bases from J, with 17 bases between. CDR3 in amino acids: CASSPGTVLGYEQYF. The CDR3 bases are TGTGCCAGCAGCCCCGGGACTGTTTTAGGCTACGAGCAGTACTTC.

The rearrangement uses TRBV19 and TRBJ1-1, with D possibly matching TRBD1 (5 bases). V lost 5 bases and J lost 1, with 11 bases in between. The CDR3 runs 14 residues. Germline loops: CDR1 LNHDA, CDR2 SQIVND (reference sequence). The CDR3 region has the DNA TGTGCCAGTAGTCCCGTCGGACAGAACACTGAAGCTTTCTTT. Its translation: CASSPVGQNTEAFF.

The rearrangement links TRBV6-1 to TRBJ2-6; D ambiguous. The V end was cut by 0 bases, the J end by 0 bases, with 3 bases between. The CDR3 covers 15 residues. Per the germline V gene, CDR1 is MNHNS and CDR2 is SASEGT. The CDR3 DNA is TGTGCCAGCAGTGAAGCCGGCTCTGGGGCCAACGTCCTGACTTTC. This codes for CASSEAGSGANVLTF.

The CDR3 coding sequence is TGTGCCAGCAGCTTAGGCGGCGCCCCCCAAGAGACCCAGTACTTC. Amino acids: CASSLGGAPQETQYF. The chain employs TRBV7-2 and TRBJ2-5, with no clear D. The V gene's germline CDR1 is SGHTA and CDR2 FQGNSA. The CDR3 length is 15 residues. V lost 1 base and J 1 base, leaving 10 bases between the germline ends.

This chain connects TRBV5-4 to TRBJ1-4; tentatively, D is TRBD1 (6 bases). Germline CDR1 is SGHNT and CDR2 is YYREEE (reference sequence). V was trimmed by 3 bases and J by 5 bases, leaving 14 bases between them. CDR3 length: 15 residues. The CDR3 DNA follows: TGTGCCAGCAGCTCATTTGGGGGCCCAAATGAAAAACTGTTTTTT. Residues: CASSSFGGPNEKLFF. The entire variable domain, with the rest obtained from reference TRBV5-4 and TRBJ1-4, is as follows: ETGVTQSPTHLIKTRGQQVTLRCSSQSGHNTVSWYQQALGQGPQFIFQYYREEENGRGNFPPRFSGLQFPNYSSELNVNALELDDSALYLCASSSFGGPNEKLFFGSGTQLSVL.

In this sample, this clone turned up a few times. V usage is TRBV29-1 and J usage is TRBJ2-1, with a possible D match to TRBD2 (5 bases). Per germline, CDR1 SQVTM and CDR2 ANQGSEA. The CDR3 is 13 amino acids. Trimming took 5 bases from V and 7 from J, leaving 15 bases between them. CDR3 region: CSVPAVVGNEQFF. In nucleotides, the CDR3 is TGCAGCGTTCCAGCGGTTGTGGGGAATGAGCAGTTCTTC.

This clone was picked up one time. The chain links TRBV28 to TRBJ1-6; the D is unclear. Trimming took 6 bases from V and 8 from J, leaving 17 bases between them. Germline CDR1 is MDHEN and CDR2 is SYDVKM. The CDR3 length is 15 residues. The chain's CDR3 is CASSQSPGRHSPLHF. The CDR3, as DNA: TGTGCCAGCAGCCAGAGTCCGGGCCGGCATTCACCCCTCCACTTT.

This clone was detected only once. This chain's CDR3 is CASRAGTHRTDTQYF. In nucleotides, the CDR3 is TGTGCCAGCAGAGCAGGGACACACCGCACAGATACGCAGTATTTT. V is TRBV6-5 and J is TRBJ2-3, with D possibly matching TRBD1 (6 bases). Trimming removed 6 bases from V and 1 base from J, with 14 bases in between. The CDR3 spans 15 residues. The germline CDR1 and CDR2 sequences are MNHEY and SVGAGI.